The present entry profiles one T cell receptor beta chain with its context. The V end was cut by 5 bases, the J end by 4 bases, with 11 bases between. The CDR3 totals 13 residues. Germline values: CDR1 SGHAT, CDR2 FQNNGV. The assay was immunoSEQ multiplex PCR, and TCRdb's table has in-frame clones only and misses some. The sample lists 150,000 to 180,000 clones, 75% to 85% occurring once. This specimen belongs to a study of blood T cell repertoires in COVID-19. As for the study in general: The United States, Italy and Spain provided the acute and convalescent COVID-19 samples. The analysed material was cDNA or gDNA that came from T cells, B-cell-depleted T cells, or PBMCs.

The chain is built from TRBV11-2 and TRBJ2-5, with D perhaps matching TRBD2 (6 bases). The receptor was derived from a man in his sixties with acute or convalescent COVID-19. The sequencing sample was made of peripheral blood. The CDR3 DNA reads as TGTGCCAGCAGCGGAGGGGTGGCAGAGACCCAGTACTTC. Its translation is CASSGGVAETQYF.